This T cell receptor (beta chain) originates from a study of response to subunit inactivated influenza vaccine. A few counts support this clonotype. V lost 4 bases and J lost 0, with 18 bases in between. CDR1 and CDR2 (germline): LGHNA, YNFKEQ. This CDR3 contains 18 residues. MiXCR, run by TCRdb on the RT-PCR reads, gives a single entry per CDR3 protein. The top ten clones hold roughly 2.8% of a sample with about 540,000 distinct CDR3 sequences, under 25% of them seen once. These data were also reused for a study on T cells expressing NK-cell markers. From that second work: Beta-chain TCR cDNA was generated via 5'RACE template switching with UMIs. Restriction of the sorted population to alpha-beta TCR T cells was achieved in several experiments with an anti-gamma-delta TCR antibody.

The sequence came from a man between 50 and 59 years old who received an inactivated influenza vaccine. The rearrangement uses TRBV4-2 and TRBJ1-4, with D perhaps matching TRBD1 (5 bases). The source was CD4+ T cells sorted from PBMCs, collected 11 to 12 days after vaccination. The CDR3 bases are TGTGCCAGCAGCCCACGCGTTGGGGCAACCTCAACTAATGAAAAACTGTTTTTT. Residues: CASSPRVGATSTNEKLFF.